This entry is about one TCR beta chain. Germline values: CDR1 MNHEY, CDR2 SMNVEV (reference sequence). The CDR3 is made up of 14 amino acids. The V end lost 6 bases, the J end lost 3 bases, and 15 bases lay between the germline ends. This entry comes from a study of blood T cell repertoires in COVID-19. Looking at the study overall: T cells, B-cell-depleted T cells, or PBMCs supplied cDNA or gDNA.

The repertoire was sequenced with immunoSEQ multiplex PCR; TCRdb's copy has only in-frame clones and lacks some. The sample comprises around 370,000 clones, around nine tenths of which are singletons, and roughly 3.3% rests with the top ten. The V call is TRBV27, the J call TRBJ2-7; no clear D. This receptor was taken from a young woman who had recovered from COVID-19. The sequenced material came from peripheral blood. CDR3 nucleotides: TGTGCCAGCAGGGGCATGTCCCCCTTCTACGAGCAGTACGTC. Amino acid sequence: CASRGMSPFYEQYV.